This T cell receptor beta chain is drawn from a study of blood T cell repertoires in COVID-19. On the study more broadly: Acute and convalescent COVID-19 samples came from the United States, Italy and Spain. PBMCs, B-cell-depleted T cells, or T cells were the source of the cDNA or gDNA that made up the material.

How the authors handled the data: Researchers report that nucleated cell counts were estimated from reference gene primer amplification. Assay used: immunoSEQ multiplex PCR; TCRdb lists only in-frame clones, some missing. D and trimming were read from the DNA, whereas the V and J calls and clone size are those reported in that table. The sample holds 130,000 or so clones, approximately 88% seen once. The CDR3 loop spans 17 amino acids. J lost 0 bases, V lost 1 base, and 6 bases had no gene match. CDR1 is SGHAT, CDR2 FQNNGV, per germline. The V and J genes are TRBV11-2 and TRBJ2-1; 7 bases line up with TRBD2. Sequencing was performed on peripheral blood. The TCR originated in a man in his sixties or seventies with active COVID-19. The CDR3 DNA is TGTGCCAGCAGCTTAGTAGGAGCGGGAAGCTCCTACAATGAGCAGTTCTTC. Its protein is CASSLVGAGSSYNEQFF. The variable domain in full, completed from reference TRBV11-2 and TRBJ2-1, reads EAGVAQSPRYKIIEKRQSVAFWCNPISGHATLYWYQQILGQGPKLLIQFQNNGVVDDSQLPKDRFSAERLKGVDSTLKIQPAKLEDSAVYLCASSLVGAGSSYNEQFFGPGTRLTVL.